This T cell receptor (beta chain) emerged from a study of control samples from healthy donors and cancer patients. Only in-frame clones appear in the TCRdb table, and some are missing; sequencing was by immunoSEQ multiplex PCR. The table lists 100,000 to 150,000 clones, 80% to 95% of them singletons. The CDR3 totals 15 residues. Germline CDR1 and CDR2: SGHDN and FVKESK. J lost 5 bases, V lost 0 bases, and 5 bases had no gene match. This sequence originates from a man older than 75 with head and neck cancer. This rearrangement joins TRBV14 to TRBJ2-7; 9 bases agree with TRBD1. Sequences were obtained from PBMCs. This CDR3 is CASSQDFTGGDEQYF. The CDR3, as DNA: TGTGCCAGCAGCCAAGATTTTACAGGGGGCGACGAGCAGTACTTC.